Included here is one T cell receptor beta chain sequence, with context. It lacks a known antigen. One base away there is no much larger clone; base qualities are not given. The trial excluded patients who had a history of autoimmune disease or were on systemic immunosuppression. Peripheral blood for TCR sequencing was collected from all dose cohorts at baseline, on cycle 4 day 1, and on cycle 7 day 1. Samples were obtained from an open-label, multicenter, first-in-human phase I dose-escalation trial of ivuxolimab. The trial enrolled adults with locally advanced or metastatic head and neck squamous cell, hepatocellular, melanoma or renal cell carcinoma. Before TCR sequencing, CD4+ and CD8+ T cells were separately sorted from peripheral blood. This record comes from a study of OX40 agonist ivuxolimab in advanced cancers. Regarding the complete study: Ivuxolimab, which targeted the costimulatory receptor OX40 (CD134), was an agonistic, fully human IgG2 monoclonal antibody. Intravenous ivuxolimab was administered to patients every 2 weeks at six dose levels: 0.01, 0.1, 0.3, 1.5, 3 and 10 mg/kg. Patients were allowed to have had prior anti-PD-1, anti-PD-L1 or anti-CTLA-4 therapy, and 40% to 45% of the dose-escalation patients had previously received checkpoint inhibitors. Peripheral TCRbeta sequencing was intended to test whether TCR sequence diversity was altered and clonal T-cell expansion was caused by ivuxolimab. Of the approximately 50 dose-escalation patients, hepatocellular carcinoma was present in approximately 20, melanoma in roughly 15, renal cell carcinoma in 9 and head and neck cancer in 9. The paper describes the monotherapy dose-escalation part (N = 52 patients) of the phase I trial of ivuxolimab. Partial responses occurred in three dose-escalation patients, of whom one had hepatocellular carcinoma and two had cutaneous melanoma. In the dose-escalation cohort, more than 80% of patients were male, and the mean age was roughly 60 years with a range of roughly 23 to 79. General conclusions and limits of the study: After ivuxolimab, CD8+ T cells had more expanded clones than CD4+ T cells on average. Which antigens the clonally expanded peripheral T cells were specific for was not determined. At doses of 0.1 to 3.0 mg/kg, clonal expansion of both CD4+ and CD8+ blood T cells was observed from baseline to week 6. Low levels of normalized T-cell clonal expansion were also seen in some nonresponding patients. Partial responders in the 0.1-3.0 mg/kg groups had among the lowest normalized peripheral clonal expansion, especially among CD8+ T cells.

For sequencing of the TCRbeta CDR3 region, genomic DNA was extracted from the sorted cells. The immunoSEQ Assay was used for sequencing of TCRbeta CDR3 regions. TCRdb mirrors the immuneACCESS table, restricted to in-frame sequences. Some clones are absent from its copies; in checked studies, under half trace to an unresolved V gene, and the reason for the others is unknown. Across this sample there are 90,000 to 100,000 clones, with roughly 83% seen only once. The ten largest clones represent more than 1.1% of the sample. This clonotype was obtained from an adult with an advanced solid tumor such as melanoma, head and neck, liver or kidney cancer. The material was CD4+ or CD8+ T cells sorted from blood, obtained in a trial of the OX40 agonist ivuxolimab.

The CDR3 amino acid sequence is: CASQQGGGEKLFF. The DNA sequence is TGTGCCAGCCAACAGGGAGGTGGTGAAAAACTGTTTTTT. The rearrangement joined TRBV28 to TRBJ1-4, with a weak D call of TRBD1 (6 bases match). Its CDR3 holds 13 amino acids, cysteine through phenylalanine. Only CDR3 DNA remains: 39 bases, in frame from the first base. V loses 8 bases of germline sequence and J loses 7 bases, and the interval between the two ends is 14 bases. CDR1 MDHEN and CDR2 SYDVKM were looked up in the germline V gene.